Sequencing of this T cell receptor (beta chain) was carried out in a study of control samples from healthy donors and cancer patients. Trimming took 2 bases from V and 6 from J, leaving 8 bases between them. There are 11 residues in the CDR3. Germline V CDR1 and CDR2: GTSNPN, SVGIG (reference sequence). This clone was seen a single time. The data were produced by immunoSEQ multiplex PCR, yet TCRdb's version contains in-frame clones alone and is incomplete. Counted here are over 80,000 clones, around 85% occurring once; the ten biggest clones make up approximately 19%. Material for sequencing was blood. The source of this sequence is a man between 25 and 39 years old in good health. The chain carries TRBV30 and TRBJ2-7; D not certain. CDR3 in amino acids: CAWSNLGEQYF. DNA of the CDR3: TGTGCCTGGAGTAATTTGGGCGAGCAGTACTTC. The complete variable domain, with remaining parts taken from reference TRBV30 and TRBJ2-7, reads SQTIHQWPATLVQPVGSPLSLECTVEGTSNPNLYWYRQAAGRGLQLLFYSVGIGQISSEVPQNLSASRPQDRQFILSSKKLLLSDSGFYLCAWSNLGEQYFGPGTRLTVT.